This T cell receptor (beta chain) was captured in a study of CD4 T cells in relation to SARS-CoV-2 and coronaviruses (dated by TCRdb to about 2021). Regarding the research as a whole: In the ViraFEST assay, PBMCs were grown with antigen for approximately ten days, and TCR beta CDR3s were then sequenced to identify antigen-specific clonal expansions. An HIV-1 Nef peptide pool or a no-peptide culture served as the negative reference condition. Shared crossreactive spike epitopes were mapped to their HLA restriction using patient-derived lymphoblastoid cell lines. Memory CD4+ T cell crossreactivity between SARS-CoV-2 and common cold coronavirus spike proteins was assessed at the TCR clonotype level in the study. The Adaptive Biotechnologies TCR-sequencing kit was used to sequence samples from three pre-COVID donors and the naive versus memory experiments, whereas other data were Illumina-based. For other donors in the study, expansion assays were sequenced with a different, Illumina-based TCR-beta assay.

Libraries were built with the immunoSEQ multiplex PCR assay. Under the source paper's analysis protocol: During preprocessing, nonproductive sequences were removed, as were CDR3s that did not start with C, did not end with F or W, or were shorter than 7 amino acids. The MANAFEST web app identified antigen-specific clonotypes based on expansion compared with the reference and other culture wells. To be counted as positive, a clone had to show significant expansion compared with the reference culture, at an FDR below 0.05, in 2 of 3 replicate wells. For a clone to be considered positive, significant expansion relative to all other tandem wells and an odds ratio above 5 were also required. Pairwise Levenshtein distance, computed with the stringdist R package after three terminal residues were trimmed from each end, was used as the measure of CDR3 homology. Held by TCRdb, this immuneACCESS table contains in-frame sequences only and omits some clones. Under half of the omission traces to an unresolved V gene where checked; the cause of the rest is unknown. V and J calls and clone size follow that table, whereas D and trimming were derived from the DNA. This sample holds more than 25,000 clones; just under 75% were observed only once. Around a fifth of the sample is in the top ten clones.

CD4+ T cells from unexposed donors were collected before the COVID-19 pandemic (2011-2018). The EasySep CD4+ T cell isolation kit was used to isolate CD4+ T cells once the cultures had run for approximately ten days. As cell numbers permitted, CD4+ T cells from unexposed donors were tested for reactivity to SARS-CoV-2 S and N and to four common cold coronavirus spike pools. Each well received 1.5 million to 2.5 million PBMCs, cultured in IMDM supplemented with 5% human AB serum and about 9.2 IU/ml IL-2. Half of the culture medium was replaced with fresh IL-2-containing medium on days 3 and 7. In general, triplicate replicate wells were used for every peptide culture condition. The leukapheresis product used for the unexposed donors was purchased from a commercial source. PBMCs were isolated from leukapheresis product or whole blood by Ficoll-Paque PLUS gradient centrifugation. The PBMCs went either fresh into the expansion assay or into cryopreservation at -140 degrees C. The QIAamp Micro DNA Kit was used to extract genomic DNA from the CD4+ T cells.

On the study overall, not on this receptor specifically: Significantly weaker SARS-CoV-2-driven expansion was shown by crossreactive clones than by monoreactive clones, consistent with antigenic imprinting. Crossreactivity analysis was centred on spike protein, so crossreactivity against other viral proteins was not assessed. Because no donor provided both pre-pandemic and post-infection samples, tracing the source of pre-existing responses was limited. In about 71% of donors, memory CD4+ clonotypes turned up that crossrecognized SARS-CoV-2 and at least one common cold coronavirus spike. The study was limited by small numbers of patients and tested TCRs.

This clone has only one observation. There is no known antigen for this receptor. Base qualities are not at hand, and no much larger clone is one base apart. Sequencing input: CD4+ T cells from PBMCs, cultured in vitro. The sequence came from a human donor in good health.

The DNA reads as follows: TGTGCCAGCAGCCTGTGGCAGGGGAACTACAATGAGCAGTTCTTC. It translates as CASSLWQGNYNEQFF. The chain joins TRBV7-8 to TRBJ2-1, and TRBD1 may be the D gene, going by 6 matching bases. The CDR3 starts with the cysteine, ends with the phenylalanine, and has 15 residues. The sequence is cut down to CDR3 DNA, 45 bases in frame from base 1. From a lookup of the germline V gene, CDR1 and CDR2 are SGHVS and FQNEAQ. A distance of 14 bases separates the germline ends of V and J, which lose 5 bases and 3 bases respectively.